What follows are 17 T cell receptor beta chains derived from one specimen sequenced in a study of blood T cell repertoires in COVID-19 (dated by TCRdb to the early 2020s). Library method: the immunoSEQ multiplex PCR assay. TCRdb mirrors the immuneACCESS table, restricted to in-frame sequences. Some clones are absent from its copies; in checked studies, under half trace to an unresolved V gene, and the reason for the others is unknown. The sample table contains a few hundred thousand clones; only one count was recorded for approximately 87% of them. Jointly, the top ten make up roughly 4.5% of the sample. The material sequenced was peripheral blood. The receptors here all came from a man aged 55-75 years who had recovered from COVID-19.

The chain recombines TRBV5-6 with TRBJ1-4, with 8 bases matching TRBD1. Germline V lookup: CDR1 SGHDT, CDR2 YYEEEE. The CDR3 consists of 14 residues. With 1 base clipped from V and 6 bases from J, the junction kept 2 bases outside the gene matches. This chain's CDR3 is CASSLRTGHEKLFF. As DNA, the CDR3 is TGTGCCAGCAGCTTGAGGACAGGGCATGAAAAACTGTTTTTT.

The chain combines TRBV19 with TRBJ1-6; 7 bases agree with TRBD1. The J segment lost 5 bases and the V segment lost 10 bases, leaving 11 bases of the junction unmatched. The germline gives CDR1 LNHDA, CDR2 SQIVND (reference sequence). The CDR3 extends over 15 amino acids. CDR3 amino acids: CATRDSPYDNSPLHF. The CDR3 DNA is TGTGCCACGAGGGACAGCCCTTATGATAATTCACCCCTCCACTTT.

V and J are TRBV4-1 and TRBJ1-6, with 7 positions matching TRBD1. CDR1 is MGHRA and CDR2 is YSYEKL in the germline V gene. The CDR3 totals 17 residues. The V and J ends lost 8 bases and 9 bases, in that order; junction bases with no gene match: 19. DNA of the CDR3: TGCGCCAGCGGATTCTCATCACAGGGGATCGTTGGTTCACCCCTCCACTTT. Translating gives CASGFSSQGIVGSPLHF.

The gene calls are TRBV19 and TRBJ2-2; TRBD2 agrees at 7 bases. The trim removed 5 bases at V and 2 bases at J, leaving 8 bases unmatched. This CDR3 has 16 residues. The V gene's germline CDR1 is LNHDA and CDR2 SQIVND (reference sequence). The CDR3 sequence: CASSGPGGRNTGELFF. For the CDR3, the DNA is TGTGCCAGTAGTGGCCCGGGCGGGAGAAACACCGGGGAGCTGTTTTTT.

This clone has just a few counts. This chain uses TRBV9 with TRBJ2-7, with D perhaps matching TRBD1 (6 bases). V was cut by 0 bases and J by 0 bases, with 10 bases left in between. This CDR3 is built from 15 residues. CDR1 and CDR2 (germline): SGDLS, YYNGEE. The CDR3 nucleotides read TGTGCCAGCAGCGTAGGGACAGCGAGCTCCTACGAGCAGTACTTC. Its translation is CASSVGTASSYEQYF.

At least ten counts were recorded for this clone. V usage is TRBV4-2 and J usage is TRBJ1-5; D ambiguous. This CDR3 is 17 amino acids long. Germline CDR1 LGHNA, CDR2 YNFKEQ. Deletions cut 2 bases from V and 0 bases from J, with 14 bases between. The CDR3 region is CASSQSPGGPSNQPQHF. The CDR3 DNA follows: TGTGCCAGCAGCCAAAGCCCGGGAGGACCTAGCAATCAGCCCCAGCATTTT.

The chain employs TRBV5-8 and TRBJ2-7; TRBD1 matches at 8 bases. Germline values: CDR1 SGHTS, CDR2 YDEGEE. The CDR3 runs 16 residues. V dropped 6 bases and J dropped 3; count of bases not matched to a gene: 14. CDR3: CASTRGSTGGNYEQYF. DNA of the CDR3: TGTGCCAGCACCCGTGGGAGCACAGGGGGAAACTACGAGCAGTACTTC.

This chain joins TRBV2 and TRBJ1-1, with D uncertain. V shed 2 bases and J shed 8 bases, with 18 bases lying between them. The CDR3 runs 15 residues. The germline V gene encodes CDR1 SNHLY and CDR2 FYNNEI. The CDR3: CASSESAGRSAEAFF. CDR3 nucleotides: TGTGCCAGCAGTGAATCGGCGGGTAGGTCGGCCGAAGCTTTCTTT.

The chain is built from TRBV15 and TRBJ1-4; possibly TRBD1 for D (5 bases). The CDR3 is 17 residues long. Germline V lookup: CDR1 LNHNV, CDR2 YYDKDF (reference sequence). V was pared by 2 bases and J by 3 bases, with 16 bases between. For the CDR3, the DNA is TGTGCCACCAGCAGACGCCCTGGACATCTTCCTAATGAAAAACTGTTTTTT. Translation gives CATSRRPGHLPNEKLFF.

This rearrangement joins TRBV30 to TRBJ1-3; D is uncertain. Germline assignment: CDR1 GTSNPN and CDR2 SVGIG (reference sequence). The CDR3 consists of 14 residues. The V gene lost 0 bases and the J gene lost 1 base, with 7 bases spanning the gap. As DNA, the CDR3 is TGTGCCTGGAGTGTCGGCAGGTCTGGAAACACCATATATTTT. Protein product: CAWSVGRSGNTIYF.

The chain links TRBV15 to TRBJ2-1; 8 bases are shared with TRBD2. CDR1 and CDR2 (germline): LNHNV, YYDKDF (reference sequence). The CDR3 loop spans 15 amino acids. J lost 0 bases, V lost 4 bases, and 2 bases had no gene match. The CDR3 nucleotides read TGTGCCACCAGCATGAGCGGGAGCTCCTACAATGAGCAGTTCTTC. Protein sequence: CATSMSGSSYNEQFF.

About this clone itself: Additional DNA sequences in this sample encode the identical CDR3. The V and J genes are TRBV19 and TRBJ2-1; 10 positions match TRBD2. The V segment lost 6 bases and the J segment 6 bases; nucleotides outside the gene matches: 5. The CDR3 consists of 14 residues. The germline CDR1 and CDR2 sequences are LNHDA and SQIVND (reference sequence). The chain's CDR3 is CASRLAGAANEQFF. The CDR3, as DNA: TGTGCCAGTAGGCTAGCGGGAGCCGCCAATGAGCAGTTCTTC.

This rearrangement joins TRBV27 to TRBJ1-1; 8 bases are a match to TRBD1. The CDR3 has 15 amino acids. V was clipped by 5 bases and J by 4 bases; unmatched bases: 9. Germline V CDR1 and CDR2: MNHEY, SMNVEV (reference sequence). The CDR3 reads CASSAGQGWVTEAFF. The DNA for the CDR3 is TGTGCCAGCAGTGCCGGACAGGGATGGGTCACTGAAGCTTTCTTT.

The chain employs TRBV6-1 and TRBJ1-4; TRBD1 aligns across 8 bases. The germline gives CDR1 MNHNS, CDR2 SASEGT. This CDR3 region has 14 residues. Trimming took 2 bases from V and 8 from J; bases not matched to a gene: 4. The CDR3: CASSEWDRREKLFF. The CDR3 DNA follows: TGTGCCAGCAGTGAATGGGACAGGAGGGAAAAACTGTTTTTT.

This CDR3 reads CASRIRLAPDTQYF. DNA of the CDR3: TGTGCCAGCAGGATACGGCTAGCGCCCGATACGCAGTATTTT. The V and J genes are TRBV21-1 and TRBJ2-3; the table's D call of TRBD2 was not tested on the DNA. TRBV21-1 is a pseudogene. The CDR3 is 14 amino acids.

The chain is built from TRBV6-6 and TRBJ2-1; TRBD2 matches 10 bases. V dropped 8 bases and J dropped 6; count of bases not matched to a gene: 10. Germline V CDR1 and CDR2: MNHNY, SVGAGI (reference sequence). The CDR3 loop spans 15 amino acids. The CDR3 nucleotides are TGTGCCAGCGGCTCCCCTAGCGGGAGCATCAATGAGCAGTTCTTC. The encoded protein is CASGSPSGSINEQFF.

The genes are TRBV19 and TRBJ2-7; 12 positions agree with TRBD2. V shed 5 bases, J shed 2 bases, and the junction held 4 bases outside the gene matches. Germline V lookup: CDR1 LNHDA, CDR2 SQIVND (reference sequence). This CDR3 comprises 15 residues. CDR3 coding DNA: TGTGCCAGTAGTTCGCGGACTAGCGGGACCTACGAGCAGTACTTC. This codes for CASSSRTSGTYEQYF.